The entry below gives a single T cell receptor beta chain sequence along with its context. The data stem from a study of Ad26.COV2.S vaccination and SARS-CoV-2 variants. This CDR3 contains 14 residues. Germline CDR1 is SGHAT and CDR2 is FQNNGV. V shed 5 bases and J shed 7 bases, with 18 bases lying between them. Treatment meaning: roughly 19 received Ad26.COV2.S at low or high dose, single or two shots; about 5 received placebo; per-sample allocation not given. The samples were gathered on day 63 after the first injection of vaccine or placebo. The data were produced by immunoSEQ multiplex PCR, yet TCRdb's version contains in-frame clones alone and is incomplete. The repertoire holds about 410,000 clones, with approximately 86% as singletons.

The sequence came from a person between 18 and 59 years old who received the Ad26.COV2.S COVID-19 vaccine or a placebo. This chain joins TRBV11-2 and TRBJ2-7, with D hard to call. The sequencing here drew on peripheral blood, taken in a trial of Ad26.COV2.S vaccine versus placebo. The CDR3 reads CASSLGQVSEEQYF. CDR3 nucleotide sequence: TGTGCCAGCAGCCTAGGCCAGGTTTCGGAGGAGCAGTACTTC.